This T cell receptor beta chain was sequenced during a study of blood T cell dynamics during melanoma immunotherapy. Study context: First-line therapy was either pembrolizumab or nivolumab with ipilimumab for metastatic melanoma.

Time point meaning: week 3, after first cycle of checkpoint inhibitor. Blood was drawn before treatment and at week 3 after checkpoint blockade. Germline CDR1 is SNHLY and CDR2 is FYNNEI. Trimming left V 2 bases short and J 7 bases short, with 8 bases between. There are 12 residues in the CDR3. Repertoires were generated with immunoSEQ multiplex PCR, while TCRdb's copy carries only in-frame clones and drops some. The sample has some 10,000 clones; 80% to 90% are singletons. The sample in question was blood, obtained from a patient treated with checkpoint blockade. The TCR was taken from a human donor with melanoma. The chain combines TRBV2 with TRBJ1-2, with D hard to call. The CDR3 DNA follows: TGTGCCAGCAGTGAAAGGAGGGTTGGCTACACCTTC. This encodes CASSERRVGYTF.